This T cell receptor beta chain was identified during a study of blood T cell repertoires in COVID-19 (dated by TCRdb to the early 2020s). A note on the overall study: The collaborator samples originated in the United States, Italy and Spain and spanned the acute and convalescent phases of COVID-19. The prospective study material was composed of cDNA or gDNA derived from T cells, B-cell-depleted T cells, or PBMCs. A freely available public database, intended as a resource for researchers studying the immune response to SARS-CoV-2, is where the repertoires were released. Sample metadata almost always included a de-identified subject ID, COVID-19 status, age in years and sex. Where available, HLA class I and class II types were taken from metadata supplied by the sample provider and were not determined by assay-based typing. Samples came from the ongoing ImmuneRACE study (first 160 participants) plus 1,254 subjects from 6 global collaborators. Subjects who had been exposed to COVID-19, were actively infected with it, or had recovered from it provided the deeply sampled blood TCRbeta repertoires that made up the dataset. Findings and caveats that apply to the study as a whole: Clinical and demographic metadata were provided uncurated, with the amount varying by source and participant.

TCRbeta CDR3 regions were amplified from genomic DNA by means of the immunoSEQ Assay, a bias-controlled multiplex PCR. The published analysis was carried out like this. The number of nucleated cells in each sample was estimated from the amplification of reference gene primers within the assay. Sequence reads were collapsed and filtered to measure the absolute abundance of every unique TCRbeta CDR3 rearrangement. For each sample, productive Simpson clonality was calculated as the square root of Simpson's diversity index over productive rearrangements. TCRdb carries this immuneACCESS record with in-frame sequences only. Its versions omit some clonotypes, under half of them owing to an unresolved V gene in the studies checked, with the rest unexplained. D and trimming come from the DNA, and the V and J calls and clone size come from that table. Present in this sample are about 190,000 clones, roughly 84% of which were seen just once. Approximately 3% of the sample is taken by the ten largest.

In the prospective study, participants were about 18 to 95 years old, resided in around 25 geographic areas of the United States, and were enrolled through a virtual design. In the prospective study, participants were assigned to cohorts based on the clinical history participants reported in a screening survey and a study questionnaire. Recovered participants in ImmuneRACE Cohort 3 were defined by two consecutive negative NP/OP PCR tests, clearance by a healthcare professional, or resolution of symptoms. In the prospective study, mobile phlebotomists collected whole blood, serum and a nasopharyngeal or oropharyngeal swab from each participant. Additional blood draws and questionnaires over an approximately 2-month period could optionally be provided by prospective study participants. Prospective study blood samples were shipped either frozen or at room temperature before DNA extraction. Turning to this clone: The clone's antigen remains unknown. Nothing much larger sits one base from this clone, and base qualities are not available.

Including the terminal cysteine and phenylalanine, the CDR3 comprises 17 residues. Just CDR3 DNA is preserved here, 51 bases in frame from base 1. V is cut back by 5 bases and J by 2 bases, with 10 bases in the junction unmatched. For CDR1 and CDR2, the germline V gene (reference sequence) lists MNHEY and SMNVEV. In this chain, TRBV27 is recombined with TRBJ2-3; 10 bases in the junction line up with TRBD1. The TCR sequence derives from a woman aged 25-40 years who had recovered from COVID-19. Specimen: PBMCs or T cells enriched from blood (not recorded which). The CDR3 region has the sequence CASSPSGQGYNTDTQYF. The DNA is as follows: TGTGCCAGCAGTCCTTCGGGACAGGGGTATAACACAGATACGCAGTATTTT.